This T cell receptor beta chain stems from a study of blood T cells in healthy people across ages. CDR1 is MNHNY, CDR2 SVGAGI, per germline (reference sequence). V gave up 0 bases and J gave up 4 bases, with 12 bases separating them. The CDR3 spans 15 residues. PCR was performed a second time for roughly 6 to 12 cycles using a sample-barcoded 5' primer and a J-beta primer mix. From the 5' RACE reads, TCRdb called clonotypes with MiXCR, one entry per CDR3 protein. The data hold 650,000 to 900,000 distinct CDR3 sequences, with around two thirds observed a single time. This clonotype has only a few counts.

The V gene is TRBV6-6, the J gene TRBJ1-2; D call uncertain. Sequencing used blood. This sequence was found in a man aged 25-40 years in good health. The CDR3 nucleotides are TGTGCCAGCAGTTACTCCCTGACCGGATCCTATGGCTACACCTTC. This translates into CASSYSLTGSYGYTF.